This paragraph reports one T cell receptor beta chain. Its antigen is still unknown. Trimming pared 5 bases from V and 6 bases from J, leaving 18 bases between. Germline CDR1 and CDR2: SGHRS and YFSETQ. The CDR3 has 15 amino acids. Pooled together were second doses at about 4 or about 12 weeks. These data belong to a study of T cell responses to AZD1222 COVID-19 vaccine. Study-wide results and limits: Every sample of the repertoires postdated the peak T cell response. Reportedly, close to half of spike-specific TCRs are directed against unmutated variant regions. There were mostly white British donors and more females than males, and clonal diversity was possibly underestimated.

TCRdb's table, derived via immunoSEQ multiplex PCR, lists solely in-frame clones and lacks some. This table holds over 85,000 clones, over 90% found once. Sequences were derived from peripheral blood, sampled 28 days after the second AZD1222 dose. This receptor was obtained from an adult who received the AZD1222 COVID-19 vaccine. J is TRBJ2-1 and V is TRBV5-1; D possibly matches TRBD1 or TRBD2 (7 bases each). CDR3 sequence: CASRTQGRGGNEQFF. The CDR3 DNA is TGCGCCAGCAGGACACAGGGGAGGGGAGGCAATGAGCAGTTCTTC.